A selection of T cell receptor beta chains follows, all from one sample in a study of T cell repertoires in cytomegalovirus infection. Each CDR3 protein is one row after TCRdb ran MiXCR on the reads. Of approximately 910,000 distinct CDR3 sequences in the sample, 31% were seen once. The antigens for these receptors are not known. The sequencing used cultured CD8+ T cells from PBMCs, collected from culture after CMV antigen stimulation. Source of these receptors: a human donor in good health (CMV status not recorded). Some clones in this sample may be carry-over from other donors' samples. CDR3s include the opening cysteine and the closing phenylalanine or tryptophan. The D gene is left open where the match is weak. Clone size is given for some rows only: seen once, a few or many times, or a class if the clone is expanded.

size: once; V: TRBV27; D: TRBD1; length: 13; J: TRBJ2-6; CDR3: CASGQGASNVLTF; DNA: TGTGCCAGCGGACAGGGGGCGTCCAACGTCCTGACTTTC
size: .; V: TRBV27; D: TRBD1; length: 16; J: TRBJ2-1; CDR3: CASSSLRDRIYNEQFF; DNA: TGTGCCAGCAGTTCACTCCGGGACAGAATATACAATGAGCAGTTCTTC
size: .; V: TRBV5-1; D: TRBD1; length: 14; J: TRBJ1-4; CDR3: CASRRTGFNEKLFF; DNA: TGCGCCAGCCGTAGGACAGGGTTTAATGAAAAACTGTTTTTT
size: .; V: TRBV7-9; D: .; length: 15; J: TRBJ2-5; CDR3: CASSLRGGEGETQYF; DNA: TGTGCCAGCAGCTTACGGGGTGGAGAGGGAGAGACCCAGTACTTC
size: .; V: TRBV4-1; D: TRBD2; length: 15; J: TRBJ2-1; CDR3: CASSQELAGLDEQFF; DNA: TGTGCCAGCAGCCAAGAGCTAGCGGGTTTGGATGAGCAGTTCTTC
size: many; V: TRBV12-3/TRBV12-4; D: .; length: 12; J: TRBJ1-1; CDR3: CASSLPGREAFF; DNA: TGTGCCAGCAGCTTACCCGGTAGGGAAGCTTTCTTT
size: few; V: TRBV5-6; D: TRBD2; length: 16; J: TRBJ2-1; CDR3: CASSVLAGGSYNEQFF; DNA: TGTGCCAGCAGCGTGTTAGCGGGGGGGTCCTACAATGAGCAGTTCTTC
size: few; V: TRBV6-5; D: TRBD1; length: 16; J: TRBJ2-5; CDR3: CASSRTGTDDQETQYF; DNA: TGTGCCAGCAGTCGAACCGGGACAGATGACCAAGAGACCCAGTACTTC
size: .; V: TRBV19; D: .; length: 15; J: TRBJ1-1; CDR3: CASSIEHWASTEAFF; DNA: TGTGCCAGTAGTATAGAACATTGGGCGTCCACTGAAGCTTTCTTT
size: .; V: TRBV12-3/TRBV12-4; D: TRBD1; length: 15; J: TRBJ1-2; CDR3: CASSSPRGLNYGYTF; DNA: TGTGCCAGCAGTTCCCCTAGGGGGCTTAACTATGGCTACACCTTC
size: .; V: TRBV5-6; D: .; length: 15; J: TRBJ1-5; CDR3: CVSSLKGQGRQPQHF; DNA: TGTGTCAGCAGCTTGAAAGGTCAGGGGCGCCAGCCCCAGCATTTT
size: few; V: TRBV10-2; D: .; length: 14; J: TRBJ2-5; CDR3: CASSPADSQETQYF; DNA: TGCGCCAGCAGTCCAGCCGACAGCCAAGAGACCCAGTACTTC
size: many; V: TRBV6-1; D: .; length: 22; J: TRBJ1-6; CDR3: CASSRFRQDTRIGISVDSPLHF; DNA: TGTGCCAGCAGTCGCTTCCGACAGGACACCCGGATCGGGATATCTGTGGATTCACCCCTCCACTTT
size: .; V: TRBV7-7; D: TRBD2; length: 19; J: TRBJ2-5; CDR3: CASSSAGLAGRVYQETQYF; DNA: TGTGCTAGCAGCTCAGCCGGACTAGCGGGGCGAGTGTACCAAGAGACCCAGTACTTC
size: .; V: TRBV20-1; D: TRBD2; length: 15; J: TRBJ2-7; CDR3: CSADGLAGDPYEQYF; DNA: TGCAGTGCCGACGGACTAGCGGGGGACCCCTACGAGCAGTACTTC
size: .; V: TRBV7-9; D: .; length: 15; J: TRBJ1-5; CDR3: CASSLEGEANQPQHF; DNA: TGTGCCAGCAGCCTGGAAGGGGAGGCCAATCAGCCCCAGCATTTT
size: .; V: TRBV19; D: .; length: 15; J: TRBJ2-3; CDR3: CASSWKVWGTDTQYF; DNA: TGTGCCAGTAGTTGGAAGGTCTGGGGGACAGATACGCAGTATTTT
size: .; V: TRBV19; D: .; length: 15; J: TRBJ2-1; CDR3: CASSMVPSQGNEQFF; DNA: TGTGCCAGTAGTATGGTCCCTTCCCAGGGGAATGAGCAGTTCTTC
size: .; V: TRBV29-1; D: TRBD1; length: 13; J: TRBJ1-2; CDR3: CSVDRGRVRGYTF; DNA: TGCAGCGTTGACAGGGGGCGCGTCCGTGGCTACACCTTC
size: .; V: TRBV27; D: .; length: 13; J: TRBJ2-3; CDR3: CASSLSIEGQQYF; DNA: TGTGCCAGCAGTTTATCGATCGAGGGCCAACAGTATTTT
size: .; V: TRBV7-6; D: .; length: 15; J: TRBJ2-3; CDR3: CASSLDRWGPDTQYF; DNA: TGTGCCAGCAGCTTAGATAGGTGGGGTCCAGATACGCAGTATTTT
size: once; V: TRBV3-1; D: .; length: 15; J: TRBJ2-2; CDR3: CASSQSRVSTGELFF; DNA: TGTGCCAGCAGCCAATCGAGAGTGAGCACCGGGGAGCTGTTTTTT
size: .; V: TRBV27; D: TRBD1; length: 16; J: TRBJ2-5; CDR3: CASSTRTGRIWETQYF; DNA: TGTGCCAGCAGTACACGGACAGGGAGGATTTGGGAGACCCAGTACTTC
size: .; V: TRBV5-1; D: .; length: 16; J: TRBJ1-2; CDR3: CASRNDSLMVGYGYTF; DNA: TGCGCCAGCAGAAACGATTCGCTCATGGTCGGCTATGGCTACACCTTC
size: .; V: TRBV11-2; D: TRBD2; length: 15; J: TRBJ2-1; CDR3: CASSDGGAPYNEQFF; DNA: TGTGCCAGCAGCGACGGGGGGGCCCCCTACAATGAGCAGTTCTTC
size: .; V: TRBV7-6; D: .; length: 17; J: TRBJ1-4; CDR3: CASGPPSGAGVVEKLFF; DNA: TGTGCCAGCGGCCCACCCAGTGGGGCAGGGGTTGTTGAAAAACTGTTTTTT
size: few; V: TRBV7-9; D: .; length: 15; J: TRBJ2-3; CDR3: CASSPPRPRGDTQYF; DNA: TGTGCCAGCAGCCCGCCGCGGCCCCGGGGAGATACGCAGTATTTT
size: .; V: TRBV6-6; D: .; length: 10; J: TRBJ1-1; CDR3: CASSLGMAFF; DNA: TGTGCCAGCAGTTTAGGGATGGCTTTCTTT
size: .; V: TRBV4-1; D: .; length: 16; J: TRBJ1-1; CDR3: CASTLFSGGRWNEAFF; DNA: TGCGCCAGCACCTTATTTAGCGGGGGGAGATGGAATGAAGCTTTCTTT
size: few; V: TRBV7-6; D: TRBD2; length: 18; J: TRBJ2-3; CDR3: CASSFPTSGGERADTQYF; DNA: TGTGCCAGCAGCTTCCCGACTAGCGGGGGGGAACGGGCAGATACGCAGTATTTT
size: few; V: TRBV12-3/TRBV12-4; D: .; length: 15; J: TRBJ1-2; CDR3: CASSTPLPLNYGYTF; DNA: TGTGCCAGCAGTACCCCCCTACCGCTTAACTATGGCTACACCTTC
size: .; V: TRBV10-2; D: TRBD1; length: 15; J: TRBJ1-5; CDR3: CASREDRGNNQPQHF; DNA: TGCGCCAGCAGAGAGGACAGGGGGAACAATCAGCCCCAGCATTTT
size: few; V: TRBV27; D: TRBD2; length: 19; J: TRBJ2-3; CDR3: CASSLSQEVLAAEPDTQYF; DNA: TGTGCCAGCAGTTTATCCCAGGAGGTACTAGCGGCCGAACCCGATACGCAGTATTTT
size: .; V: TRBV7-9; D: TRBD1; length: 16; J: TRBJ2-5; CDR3: CASSANRGLDQETQYF; DNA: TGTGCCAGCAGCGCAAACAGGGGCCTCGATCAAGAGACCCAGTACTTC
size: .; V: TRBV7-9; D: .; length: 12; J: TRBJ2-1; CDR3: CASSPQGPEQFF; DNA: TGTGCCAGCAGCCCTCAAGGTCCTGAGCAGTTCTTC
size: many; V: TRBV7-6; D: .; length: 15; J: TRBJ2-3; CDR3: CASSRGGTSTDTQYF; DNA: TGTGCCAGCAGTAGAGGGGGGACCAGCACAGATACGCAGTATTTT